These T cell receptor beta chains were read from a single sample in a study of shared clonotypes between healthy human individuals. Only in-frame clones appear in the TCRdb table, and some are missing; sequencing was by immunoSEQ multiplex PCR. The profile covers approximately 980,000 clones, with about three quarters appearing a single time and approximately 1.5% taken by the ten largest. The sample taken for sequencing was memory CD4+ T cells sorted from blood. These receptors were obtained from a man younger than 35 in good health. The CDR3 runs from the conserved cysteine through the conserved F or W. Each record gives: D gene, clone size, J gene, V gene, CDR3 DNA, CDR3 protein. D genes are given only for firm matches. Clone size is stated in some rows and not others, as once, few, many or a class when expanded.

TRBD2,NA,TRBJ2-3,TRBV5-1,TGCGCCAGCAGCTTGGGACTAGCGGGGGTGCTCACAGATACGCAGTATTTT,CASSLGLAGVLTDTQYF
TRBD2,once,TRBJ2-1,TRBV5-4,TGTGCCAGCAGCCATTCGGCGGGGGGACACAATGAGCAGTTCTTC,CASSHSAGGHNEQFF
TRBD2,NA,TRBJ2-7,TRBV5-1,TGCGCCAGCAGCTTGGGACGACTAGCGAACTACGAGCAGTACTTC,CASSLGRLANYEQYF
TRBD2,NA,TRBJ2-7,TRBV19,TGTGCCAGTAGTATATCGGCTAGCGGACTATACGAGCAGTACTTC,CASSISASGLYEQYF
NA,NA,TRBJ2-6,TRBV15,TGTGCCACCAGCAGAGATTGCCGGGGGAACTCTGGGGCCAACGTCCTGACTTTC,CATSRDCRGNSGANVLTF
NA,once,TRBJ2-7,TRBV30,TGTGCCTGGAGTCAGGGCGGCAGGTACGAGCAGTACTTC,CAWSQGGRYEQYF
NA,NA,TRBJ1-2,TRBV28,TGTGCCAGCAGAAGGGGGGGCTCAAGCTATGGCTACACCTTC,CASRRGGSSYGYTF
NA,NA,TRBJ1-6,TRBV5-1,TGCGCCAGCAGCCTGCAGACTTATAATTCACCCCTCCACTTT,CASSLQTYNSPLHF
NA,many,TRBJ1-4,TRBV7-3,TGTGCCAGCAGCGACAGGCAGGGAGGAAAACTGTTTTTT,CASSDRQGGKLFF
TRBD2,NA,TRBJ2-3,TRBV7-2,TGTGCCAGCAGCTTAGGGGGGACTAGCGGGAAGGCGCAGTATTTT,CASSLGGTSGKAQYF
NA,NA,TRBJ2-3,TRBV28,TGTGCCAGCAGTTTCGGACGTTACACAGATACGCAGTATTTT,CASSFGRYTDTQYF
TRBD1,NA,TRBJ1-1,TRBV6-6,TGTGCCAGCAGTTACCCTAAGACCGGGACAGCCGAAGCTTTCTTT,CASSYPKTGTAEAFF
TRBD2,NA,TRBJ2-1,TRBV10-1,TGCGCCAGCAGTGAGTCGGGACTAGCGGGAGTCGATGAGCAGTTCTTC,CASSESGLAGVDEQFF
NA,NA,TRBJ2-7,TRBV7-6,TGTGCCAGCAGTACGCAGTACTCCTACGAGCAGTACTTC,CASSTQYSYEQYF
NA,NA,TRBJ2-7,TRBV5-1,TGCGCCAGCAGCTTGGCCGGGGGACTCGAGCAGTACTTC,CASSLAGGLEQYF
NA,NA,TRBJ1-3,TRBV6-1,TGTGCCAGCAGTGAAACCCGACAGGCTCAAGGGGGAAACACCATATATTTT,CASSETRQAQGGNTIYF
NA,NA,TRBJ1-1,TRBV2,TGTGCCAGCAATAAGGAAACGAACACTGAAGCTTTCTTT,CASNKETNTEAFF
NA,NA,TRBJ2-3,TRBV2,TGTGCCAGCAGCTCCACAGATACGCAGTATTTT,CASSSTDTQYF
NA,NA,TRBJ2-3,TRBV18,TGTGCCAGCTCACCGGGAGCTCGTTACACAGATACGCAGTATTTT,CASSPGARYTDTQYF
NA,NA,TRBJ1-1,TRBV7-9,TGTGCCAGCAGGGTACCGGGGGCTTACACTGAAGCTTTCTTT,CASRVPGAYTEAFF
TRBD1,NA,TRBJ2-7,TRBV5-1,TGCGCCAGCAGCTTGGCCGGTGACAGGGAATTTTCCGAGCAGTACTTC,CASSLAGDREFSEQYF
NA,few,TRBJ1-5,TRBV7-2,TGTGCCAGCAGCTTAATCCCAGATAGCAATCAGCCCCAGCATTTT,CASSLIPDSNQPQHF
NA,NA,TRBJ2-7,TRBV28,TGTGCCAGCAGTTTGGGAGGAACTAGGCAGACCGACTATAACTTC,CASSLGGTRQTDYNF
NA,NA,TRBJ1-4,TRBV19,TGTGCCAGTCTTGAGCCAACTAATGAAAAACTGTTTTTT,CASLEPTNEKLFF
TRBD2,NA,TRBJ2-7,TRBV2,TGTGCCAGCAGCGGGGGGGCCCCGGCCCTCTACGAGCAGTACTTC,CASSGGAPALYEQYF
TRBD1,NA,TRBJ2-7,TRBV2,TGTGCCAGCAGTCTGGGGGACAGCAACTACGAGCAGTACTTC,CASSLGDSNYEQYF
TRBD1,NA,TRBJ1-5,TRBV7-2,TGTGCCAGCAGCTTAGCGGGTTTACCGGGACAGGGGAAACATTTT,CASSLAGLPGQGKHF
NA,NA,TRBJ2-7,TRBV18,TGTGCCAGCTCACCACTGGAGGGAAACGAGCAGTACTTC,CASSPLEGNEQYF